The clone carrying this TCR beta chain was counted between two and nine times. Its antigen is still unknown. Library preparation (for TCRbeta) was performed with unique molecular identifiers. Via MiXCR, TCRdb re-called the PCR reads, giving one row per CDR3 protein. The sample consists of 450,000 to 600,000 distinct CDR3 sequences, 10% to 15% of them appearing once. The CDR3 runs to 11 residues. The V and J ends lost 7 bases and 6 bases respectively, with 8 bases between them. These data come from a study of T-cell reconstitution after alpha-beta-depleted transplantation in children. General observations from the study: T-cell numbers and diversity, one year after transplant, stemmed largely from T cells that were newly produced. There were reportedly several hundred expanded graft clones from which alpha-beta T cells came about two months after transplant. After transplant, high TCRbeta diversity at day 60 in some patients arose from surviving recipient T cells and thymic progenitors.

The clonotype was recovered from a male patient younger than 18 who had a stem cell transplant for acute myeloid leukemia, so the T cells may come from the graft donor. This specimen was PBMCs, mostly from graft donor cells, taken 360 days after TCRalphabeta/CD19-depleted stem cell transplant. This sequence joins TRBV12-3 or TRBV12-4 and TRBJ2-3; D gene unclear. The chain's CDR3 is CASTQVDTQYF. CDR3 nucleotides: TGTGCCAGCACTCAAGTGGATACGCAGTATTTT.